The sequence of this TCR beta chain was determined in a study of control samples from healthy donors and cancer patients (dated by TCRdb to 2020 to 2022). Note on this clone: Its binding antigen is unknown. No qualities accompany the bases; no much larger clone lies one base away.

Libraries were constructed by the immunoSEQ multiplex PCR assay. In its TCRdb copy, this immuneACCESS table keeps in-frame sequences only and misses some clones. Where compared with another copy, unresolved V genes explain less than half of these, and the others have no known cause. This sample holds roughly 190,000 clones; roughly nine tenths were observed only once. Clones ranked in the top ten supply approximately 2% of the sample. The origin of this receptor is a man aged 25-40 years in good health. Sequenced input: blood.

The nucleotide sequence is TGTGCCAGCAGCTTGCCGGACAGGGGGGTTGAAGCTTTCTTT. Translation gives CASSLPDRGVEAFF. In this chain, TRBV5-6 is recombined with TRBJ1-1; TRBD1 agrees with 10 junctional bases. From the cysteine up to the phenylalanine, the CDR3 has a length of 14 residues. Left in the record is the CDR3 DNA by itself, 42 bases read in frame from the first base. CDR1 SGHDT and CDR2 YYEEEE were looked up in the germline V gene. Trimming accounts for 1 base at V and 7 bases at J, while the number of junction bases matched to no gene is 4.